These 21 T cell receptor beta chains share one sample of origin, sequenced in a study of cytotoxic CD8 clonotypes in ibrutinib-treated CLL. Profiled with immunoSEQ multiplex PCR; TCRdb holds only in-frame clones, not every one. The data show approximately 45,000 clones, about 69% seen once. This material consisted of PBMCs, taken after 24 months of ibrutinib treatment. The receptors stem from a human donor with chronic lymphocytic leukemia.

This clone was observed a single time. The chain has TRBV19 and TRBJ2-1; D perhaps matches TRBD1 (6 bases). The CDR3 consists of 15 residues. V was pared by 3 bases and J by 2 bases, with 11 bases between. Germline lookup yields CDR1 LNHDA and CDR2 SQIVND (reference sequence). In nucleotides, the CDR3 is TGTGCCAGTAGTATTGAGGGGGTTACCTACAATGAGCAGTTCTTC. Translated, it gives CASSIEGVTYNEQFF.

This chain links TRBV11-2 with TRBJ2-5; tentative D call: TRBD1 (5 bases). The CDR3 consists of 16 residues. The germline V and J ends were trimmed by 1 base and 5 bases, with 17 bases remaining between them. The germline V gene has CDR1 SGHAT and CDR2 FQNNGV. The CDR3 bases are TGTGCCAGCAGCTTAGGTTTGTCCCCTAACAGGGAGACCCAGTACTTC. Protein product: CASSLGLSPNRETQYF.

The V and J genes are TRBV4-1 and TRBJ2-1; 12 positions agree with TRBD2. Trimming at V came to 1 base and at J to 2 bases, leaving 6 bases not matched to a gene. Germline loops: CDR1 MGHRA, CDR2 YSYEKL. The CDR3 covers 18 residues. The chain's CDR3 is CASSQVSSGRAPYNEQFF. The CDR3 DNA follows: TGCGCCAGCAGCCAAGTCTCTAGCGGGAGGGCCCCCTACAATGAGCAGTTCTTC.

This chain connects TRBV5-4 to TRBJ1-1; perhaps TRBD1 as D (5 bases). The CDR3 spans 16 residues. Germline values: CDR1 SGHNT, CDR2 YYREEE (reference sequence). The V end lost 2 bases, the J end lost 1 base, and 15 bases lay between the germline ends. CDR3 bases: TGTGCCAGCAGCTTTGGCTCCCGGGGCAGGAACACTGAAGCTTTCTTT. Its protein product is CASSFGSRGRNTEAFF. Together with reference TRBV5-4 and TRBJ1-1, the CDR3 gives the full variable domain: ETGVTQSPTHLIKTRGQQVTLRCSSQSGHNTVSWYQQALGQGPQFIFQYYREEENGRGNFPPRFSGLQFPNYSSELNVNALELDDSALYLCASSFGSRGRNTEAFFGQGTRLTVV.

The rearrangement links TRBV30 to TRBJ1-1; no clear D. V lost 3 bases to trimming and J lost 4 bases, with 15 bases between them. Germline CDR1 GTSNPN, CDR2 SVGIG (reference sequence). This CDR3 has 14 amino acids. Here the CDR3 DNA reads TGTGCCTGGAGATCACCGGGAAGAGGCACTGAAGCTTTCTTT. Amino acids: CAWRSPGRGTEAFF.

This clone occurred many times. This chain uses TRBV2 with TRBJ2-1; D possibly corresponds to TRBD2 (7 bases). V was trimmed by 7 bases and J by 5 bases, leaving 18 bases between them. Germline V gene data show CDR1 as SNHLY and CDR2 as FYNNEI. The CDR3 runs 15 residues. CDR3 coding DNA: TGTGCCAGCATCAGGGGCGACGGGAGGAACAATGAGCAGTTCTTC. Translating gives CASIRGDGRNNEQFF.

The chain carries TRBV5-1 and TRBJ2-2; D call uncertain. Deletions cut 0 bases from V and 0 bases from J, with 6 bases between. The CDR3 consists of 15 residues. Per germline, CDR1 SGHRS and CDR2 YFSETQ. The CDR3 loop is CASSLVAANTGELFF. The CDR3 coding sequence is TGCGCCAGCAGCTTGGTTGCGGCGAACACCGGGGAGCTGTTTTTT.

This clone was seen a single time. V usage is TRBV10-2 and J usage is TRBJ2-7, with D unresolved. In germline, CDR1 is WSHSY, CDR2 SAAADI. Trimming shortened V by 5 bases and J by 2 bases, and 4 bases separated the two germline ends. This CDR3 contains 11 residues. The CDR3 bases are TGCGCCAGCAGTCTTACCTACGAGCAGTACTTC. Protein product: CASSLTYEQYF.

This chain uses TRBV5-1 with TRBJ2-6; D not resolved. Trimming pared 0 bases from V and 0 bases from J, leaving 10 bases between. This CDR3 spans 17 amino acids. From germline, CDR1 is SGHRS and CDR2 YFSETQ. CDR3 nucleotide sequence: TGCGCCAGCAGCTTGGCTGGATCAACCTCTGGGGCCAACGTCCTGACTTTC. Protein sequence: CASSLAGSTSGANVLTF.

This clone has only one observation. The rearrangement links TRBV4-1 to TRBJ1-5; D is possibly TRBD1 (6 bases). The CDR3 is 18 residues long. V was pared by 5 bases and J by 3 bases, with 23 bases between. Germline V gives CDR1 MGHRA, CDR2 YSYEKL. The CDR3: CASSYRTVPTVDNQPQHF. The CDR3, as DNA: TGCGCCAGCAGCTATAGGACAGTCCCCACCGTGGACAATCAGCCCCAGCATTTT.

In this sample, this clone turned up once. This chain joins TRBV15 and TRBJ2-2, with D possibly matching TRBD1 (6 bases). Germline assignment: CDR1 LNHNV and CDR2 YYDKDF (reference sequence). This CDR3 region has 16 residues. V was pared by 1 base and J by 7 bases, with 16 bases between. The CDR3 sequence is CATSRATGLRGGELFF. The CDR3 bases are TGTGCCACCAGCAGAGCCACAGGCCTCAGGGGCGGGGAGCTGTTTTTT.

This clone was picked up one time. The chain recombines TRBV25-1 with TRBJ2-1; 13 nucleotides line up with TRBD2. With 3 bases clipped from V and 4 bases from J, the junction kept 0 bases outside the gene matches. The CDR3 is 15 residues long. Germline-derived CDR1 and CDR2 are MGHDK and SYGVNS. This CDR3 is CASSEGLAGYNEQFF. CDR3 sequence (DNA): TGTGCCAGCAGTGAGGGACTAGCGGGATACAATGAGCAGTTCTTC.

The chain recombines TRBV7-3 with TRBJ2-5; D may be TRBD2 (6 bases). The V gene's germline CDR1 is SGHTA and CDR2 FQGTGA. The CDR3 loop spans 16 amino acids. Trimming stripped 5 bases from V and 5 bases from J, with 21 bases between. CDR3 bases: TGTGCCAGCAGCCTACGGACGGGACTTCAAGGGGAGACCCAGTACTTC. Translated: CASSLRTGLQGETQYF.

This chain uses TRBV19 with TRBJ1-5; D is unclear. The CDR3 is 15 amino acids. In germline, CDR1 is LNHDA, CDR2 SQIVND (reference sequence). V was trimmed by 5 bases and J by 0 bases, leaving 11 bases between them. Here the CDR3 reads CASSWGGTSNQPQHF. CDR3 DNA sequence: TGTGCCAGTAGTTGGGGAGGTACTAGCAATCAGCCCCAGCATTTT.

In nucleotides, the CDR3 is TGTGCCAGCAGTGACCCGGGACAGGGGGCGCGGTACGAGCAGTACTTC. Encoded protein: CASSDPGQGARYEQYF. The V call is TRBV28, the J call TRBJ2-7; TRBD1 matches 12 bases. The V gene's germline CDR1 is MDHEN and CDR2 SYDVKM. After removal of 5 bases from V and 4 bases from J, the junction contained 9 bases not matched to a gene. The CDR3 extends over 16 amino acids.

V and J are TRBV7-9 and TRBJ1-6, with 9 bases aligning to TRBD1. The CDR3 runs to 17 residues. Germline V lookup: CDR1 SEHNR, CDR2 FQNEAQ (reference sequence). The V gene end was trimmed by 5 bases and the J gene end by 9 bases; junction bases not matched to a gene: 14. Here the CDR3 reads CASSPAAPGQGSSPLHF. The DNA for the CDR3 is TGTGCCAGCAGCCCAGCCGCTCCGGGACAGGGTAGTTCACCCCTCCACTTT. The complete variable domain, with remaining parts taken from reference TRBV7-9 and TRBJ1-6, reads DTGVSQNPRHKITKRGQNVTFRCDPISEHNRLYWYRQTLGQGPEFLTYFQNEAQLEKSRLLSDRFSAERPKGSFSTLEIQRTEQGDSAMYLCASSPAAPGQGSSPLHFGNGTRLTVT.

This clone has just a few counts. CDR3 residues: CASSQGYEQYF. The CDR3 nucleotides read TGCGCCAGCAGTCAGGGATACGAGCAGTACTTC. The chain uses TRBV10-2 and TRBJ2-7, with D perhaps matching TRBD1 (5 bases). Germline values: CDR1 WSHSY, CDR2 SAAADI. The CDR3 has 11 amino acids. Trimming stripped 5 bases from V and 4 bases from J, with 6 bases between.

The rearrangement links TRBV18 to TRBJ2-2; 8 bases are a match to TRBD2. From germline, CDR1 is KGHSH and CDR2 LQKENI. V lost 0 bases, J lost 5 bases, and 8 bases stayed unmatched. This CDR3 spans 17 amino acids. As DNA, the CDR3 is TGTGCCAGCTCACCACCGGGTAACGAGCGGGAGACCGGGGAGCTGTTTTTT. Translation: CASSPPGNERETGELFF.

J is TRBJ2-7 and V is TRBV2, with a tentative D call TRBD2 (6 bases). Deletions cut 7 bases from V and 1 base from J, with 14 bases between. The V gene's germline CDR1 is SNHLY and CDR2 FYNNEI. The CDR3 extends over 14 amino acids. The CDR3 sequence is CASNRDFYSYEQYF. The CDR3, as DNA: TGTGCCAGCAACCGGGACTTCTATTCCTACGAGCAGTACTTC.

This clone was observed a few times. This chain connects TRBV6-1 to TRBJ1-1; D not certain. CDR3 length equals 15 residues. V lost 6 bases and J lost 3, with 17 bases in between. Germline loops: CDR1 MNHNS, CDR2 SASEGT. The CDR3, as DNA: TGTGCCAGCAGCCCTTTGGGGTGGGAGGACACTGAAGCTTTCTTT. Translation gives CASSPLGWEDTEAFF.

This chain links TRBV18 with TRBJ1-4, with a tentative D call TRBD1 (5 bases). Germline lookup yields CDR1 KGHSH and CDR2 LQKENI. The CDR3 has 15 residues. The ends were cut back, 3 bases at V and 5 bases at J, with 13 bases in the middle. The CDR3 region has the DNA TGTGCCAGCTCACCCCTGACAGCCTTAAATGAAAAACTGTTTTTT. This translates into CASSPLTALNEKLFF.